This TCR beta chain was found in a study of regulatory T cells in long-lasting Graves disease. Study-wide points: Samples came from peripheral blood alone, without thyroid tissue.

Turning to this clonotype: No antigen is known for it.

Time point of the sample: newly diagnosed GD, antithyroid drugs for less than 3 months. Extracted PBMC RNA gave rise to the TCR library. As a group, patients came from one endocrinology department in Xi'an, China. Trimming took off 6 bases at V and 1 base at J, with 13 bases between the two ends. From germline, CDR1 is DFQATT and CDR2 SNEGSKA (reference sequence). CDR3 length: 14 residues. Construction of the TCR beta libraries employed iRepertoire HTBI primers in conjunction with Arm-PCR of CDR3 regions. Original handling: The samples yielded fewer than 75 TRBV and some 15 TRBJ segments. TCRdb redid the calling of the multiplex PCR reads with MiXCR, one entry per CDR3 protein. The V and J calls were not made by the authors but by TCRdb's processing. The sample carries about half a million distinct CDR3 sequences, about 11% recorded once. These data were also filed under a second study, of T cells in Graves' hyperthyroidism and ophthalmopathy. That publication notes: Clonotypes that were expanded in thyroid above 0.001 mostly appeared in blood too.

The chain couples TRBV20-1 to TRBJ2-1; maybe TRBD2 (7 bases). The sequencing used peripheral blood mononuclear cells (PBMCs), collected at new diagnosis, from a patient treated with antithyroid drugs. This receptor was identified in a young woman with Graves disease. The DNA for the CDR3 is TGCAGTGCCGGTGAGGGGGGGTCCTACAATGAGCAGTTCTTC. Translation: CSAGEGGSYNEQFF.